This T cell receptor (beta chain) is drawn from a study of CD8 T cells in ankylosing spondylitis. The study's findings and limits: Significantly higher representation of disease-linked clones was reported for matched ankylosing spondylitis synovial fluid.

This clonotype showed up many times. Its antigen is unknown. This CDR3 has 16 residues. The germline CDR1 and CDR2 sequences are LGHNA and YNFKEQ. V was shortened by 4 bases and J by 0 bases, with 13 bases between the two germline ends. Generation of TCR beta libraries employed quantitative 5'-RACE incorporating molecular barcodes. One entry per CDR3 protein results from TCRdb running MiXCR on the 5' RACE reads. The data show some 130,000 distinct CDR3 sequences, about 7% seen once. The clonotype was recovered from a female donor with ankylosing spondylitis or in good health (not recorded which). The genes are TRBV4-2 and TRBJ1-3; the D is unclear. The sequenced sample was blood, either unsorted or a sorted T cell fraction (not recorded which). The CDR3 region has the DNA TGTGCCAGCAGCCCAGCGCCCCAAAGCTCTGGAAACACCATATATTTT. It yields the protein CASSPAPQSSGNTIYF.